The next 17 T cell receptor beta chains were all read from a single sample in a study of T cell responses to AZD1222 COVID-19 vaccine. The table came from immunoSEQ multiplex PCR; TCRdb's copy has only in-frame clones and leaves some out. Found here are roughly 130,000 clones, 88% of them singletons; the top ten hold about 19%. The sample consisted of peripheral blood, taken on day 0 of MenACWY control vaccination. All receptors derive from an adult in good health.

The chain is built from TRBV27 and TRBJ1-1; perhaps TRBD1 as D (5 bases). Per the germline V gene, CDR1 is MNHEY and CDR2 is SMNVEV (reference sequence). The ends were cut back, 5 bases at V and 3 bases at J, with 10 bases in the middle. The CDR3 has 13 amino acids. The CDR3 is CASSHGTHTEAFF. DNA of the CDR3: TGTGCCAGCAGTCACGGGACCCACACTGAAGCTTTCTTT.

V is TRBV7-2 and J is TRBJ1-2; TRBD1 matches at 9 bases. Per germline, CDR1 SGHTA and CDR2 FQGNSA. The CDR3 covers 14 residues. V dropped 4 bases and J dropped 7; count of bases not matched to a gene: 7. The CDR3 sequence is CASSWSRDRVGYTF. The DNA of the CDR3 is TGTGCCAGCAGCTGGTCCCGGGACAGGGTTGGCTACACCTTC.

This chain joins TRBV5-4 and TRBJ2-7; TRBD1 or TRBD2 may be the D gene (7 bases each). Germline CDR1 reads SGHNT; CDR2 reads YYREEE (reference sequence). Trimming shortened V by 4 bases and J by 6 bases, and 20 bases separated the two germline ends. This CDR3 is built from 15 residues. This CDR3 is CASSRPAGQTSEQYF. CDR3 bases: TGTGCCAGCAGCCGCCCAGCGGGACAGACCTCCGAGCAGTACTTC.

This chain uses TRBV7-3 with TRBJ2-1, with 11 bases identical to TRBD2. Germline V gene sequence: CDR1 SGHTA, CDR2 FQGTGA. The CDR3 has 16 residues. The V and J ends lost 4 bases and 7 bases, in that order; junction bases with no gene match: 9. In DNA form, the CDR3 reads TGTGCCAGCAGCTCCTTAGCGGGAGGGGCGACAAATGAGCAGTTCTTC. It yields the protein CASSSLAGGATNEQFF.

The chain links TRBV24-1 to TRBJ2-6; maybe TRBD1 (5 bases). Germline CDR1 and CDR2: KGHDR and SFDVKD. CDR3 size: 17 residues. V was trimmed by 5 bases and J by 4 bases, leaving 17 bases between them. The CDR3 coding sequence is TGTGCCACCAGTGGCGTACCCCAGGGTAGCGGGGCCAACGTCCTGACTTTC. Amino acids: CATSGVPQGSGANVLTF.

The rearrangement links TRBV30 to TRBJ1-5; D unclear. CDR3 length: 13 amino acids. The V and J ends lost 1 base and 7 bases respectively, with 11 bases between them. The germline CDR1 and CDR2 sequences are GTSNPN and SVGIG (reference sequence). This CDR3 is CAWSEQGSQPQHF. The DNA of the CDR3 is TGTGCCTGGAGTGAGCAAGGGTCCCAGCCCCAGCATTTT.

The chain combines TRBV5-1 with TRBJ2-7; D is uncertain. The V end lost 2 bases, the J end lost 5 bases, and 11 bases lay between the germline ends. The CDR3 sequence is 13 residues long. CDR1 and CDR2 (germline): SGHRS, YFSETQ. This CDR3 reads CASSLRSRDEQYF. The CDR3 nucleotides are TGCGCCAGCAGCTTAAGATCAAGGGACGAGCAGTACTTC. Filled out from reference TRBV5-1 and TRBJ2-7, the complete variable domain reads KAGVTQTPRYLIKTRGQQVTLSCSPISGHRSVSWYQQTPGQGLQFLFEYFSETQRNKGNFPGRFSGRQFSNSRSEMNVSTLELGDSALYLCASSLRSRDEQYFGPGTRLTVT.

J is TRBJ1-2 and V is TRBV28; D is ambiguous. The V end was cut by 8 bases, the J end by 4 bases, with 20 bases between. The CDR3 covers 15 residues. Germline-derived CDR1 and CDR2 are MDHEN and SYDVKM. CDR3 sequence: CASGHVVGSAYGYTF. The CDR3 coding sequence is TGTGCCAGCGGCCACGTGGTGGGGAGCGCCTATGGCTACACCTTC.

This clone has just a few counts. J is TRBJ1-3 and V is TRBV2; D not resolved. This CDR3 spans 16 amino acids. Trimming pared 9 bases from V and 0 bases from J, leaving 18 bases between. CDR1 and CDR2 from the germline V gene are SNHLY and FYNNEI. The CDR3 DNA is TGTGCCAGTTGCCCCGAATCAAGCACCTCTGGAAACACCATATATTTT. This sequence encodes CASCPESSTSGNTIYF.

The rearrangement uses TRBV5-5 and TRBJ1-2, with 7 bases that match TRBD1. Trimming took 3 bases from V and 4 from J; bases not matched to a gene: 6. This CDR3 has 14 residues. Germline V gene data show CDR1 as SGHKS and CDR2 as YYEKEE (reference sequence). The CDR3 coding sequence is TGTGCCAGCAGCTATGCAGGGGGGATCTATGGCTACACCTTC. Protein sequence: CASSYAGGIYGYTF.

The gene calls are TRBV3-1 (or the pseudogene TRBV3-2) and TRBJ2-3, with D perhaps matching TRBD2 (5 bases). CDR3 size: 16 residues. Germline assignment: CDR1 LGHDT and CDR2 YNNKEL (reference sequence). V was clipped by 1 base and J by 4 bases, with 15 bases between them. This CDR3 reads CASSQGRHRGADTQYF. The CDR3 DNA reads as TGTGCCAGCAGCCAAGGAAGACACCGGGGAGCAGATACGCAGTATTTT.

This clone was seen only a few times. The chain couples TRBV6-5 to TRBJ1-2; D is uncertain. From germline, CDR1 is MNHEY and CDR2 SVGAGI. Trimming stripped 6 bases from V and 3 bases from J, with 14 bases between. The CDR3 extends over 14 amino acids. CDR3 residues: CASRTPGSYYGYTF. The CDR3 coding sequence is TGTGCCAGCAGGACTCCGGGGTCTTACTATGGCTACACCTTC.

The V and J genes are TRBV7-2 and TRBJ1-4; TRBD1 might be the D (6 bases). Germline CDR1 SGHTA, CDR2 FQGNSA. This CDR3 is built from 14 residues. Deletions cut 5 bases from V and 5 bases from J, with 12 bases between. CDR3 loop: CASSSTGNNEKLFF. Written as DNA, the CDR3 is TGTGCCAGCAGCAGCACAGGGAACAATGAAAAACTGTTTTTT.

V and J are TRBV11-1 and TRBJ2-4; 7 nucleotides align to TRBD1. Looked up from germline, CDR1 is SGHAT and CDR2 is FQDESV (reference sequence). V shed 5 bases and J 4 bases; nucleotides not matched to a gene: 11. The CDR3 is 16 amino acids. Written as DNA, the CDR3 is TGTGCCAGCAGCAGTACTAACAGGGACAGAAAAAACATTCAGTACTTC. Its protein product is CASSSTNRDRKNIQYF.

The chain links TRBV6-5 to TRBJ2-2; D is perhaps TRBD1 (6 bases). The germline CDR1 and CDR2 sequences are MNHEY and SVGAGI. The CDR3 consists of 15 residues. The ends were cut back, 6 bases at V and 3 bases at J, with 14 bases in the middle. The CDR3 sequence is CASRPINRDTGELFF. The CDR3 DNA is TGTGCCAGCAGACCCATCAACAGGGACACCGGGGAGCTGTTTTTT.

The chain has TRBV7-2 and TRBJ2-3; D gene uncertain. This CDR3 comprises 15 residues. Germline V gene lookup returns CDR1 SGHTA and CDR2 FQGNSA. V lost 1 base, J lost 0 bases, and 8 bases lay in between. DNA for the CDR3: TGTGCCAGCAGCTTAGTATCCAGGAGCACAGATACGCAGTATTTT. Its translation is CASSLVSRSTDTQYF.

This sequence joins TRBV28 and TRBJ2-7, with 7 bases lining up with TRBD1. CDR1 is MDHEN, CDR2 SYDVKM, per germline. This CDR3 has 16 residues. V shed 2 bases, J shed 0 bases, and the junction held 7 bases outside the gene matches. In DNA, the CDR3 is TGTGCCAGCAGTTTACGACAGGGCTTTAGCTCCTACGAGCAGTACTTC. It codes for CASSLRQGFSSYEQYF.